The clone carrying this T cell receptor beta chain has just a few counts. Its antigen remains unidentified. The data stem from a study of early T cells in non-severe SARS-CoV-2 infection. Study-wide context: With bulk RNA from unsorted whole blood as input, sequencing yielded unpaired chains.

V trimming: 8 bases; J trimming: 8 bases; junction bases outside the gene matches: 2. Germline V gene data show CDR1 as SGHNT and CDR2 as YENEEA. The CDR3 has 11 amino acids. TCRdb reprocessed the 5' RACE reads via MiXCR and lists one record per CDR3 protein. The repertoire has about 90,000 distinct CDR3 sequences, roughly 12% of them found once; the top ten carry 4% to 4.5%. Study-wide results and caveats: VDJdb matching, biased toward anti-spike CD8 responses, missed private and CD4 specificities.

This receptor was identified in an adult who was a healthcare worker with PCR-confirmed SARS-CoV-2 infection or an uninfected control (not recorded which). The gene calls are TRBV11-3 and TRBJ2-1; TRBD2 matches at 8 bases. The sample here was whole blood, taken at baseline. The CDR3 protein is CASALADEQFF. In nucleotides, the CDR3 is TGTGCCAGCGCACTAGCGGATGAGCAGTTCTTC.